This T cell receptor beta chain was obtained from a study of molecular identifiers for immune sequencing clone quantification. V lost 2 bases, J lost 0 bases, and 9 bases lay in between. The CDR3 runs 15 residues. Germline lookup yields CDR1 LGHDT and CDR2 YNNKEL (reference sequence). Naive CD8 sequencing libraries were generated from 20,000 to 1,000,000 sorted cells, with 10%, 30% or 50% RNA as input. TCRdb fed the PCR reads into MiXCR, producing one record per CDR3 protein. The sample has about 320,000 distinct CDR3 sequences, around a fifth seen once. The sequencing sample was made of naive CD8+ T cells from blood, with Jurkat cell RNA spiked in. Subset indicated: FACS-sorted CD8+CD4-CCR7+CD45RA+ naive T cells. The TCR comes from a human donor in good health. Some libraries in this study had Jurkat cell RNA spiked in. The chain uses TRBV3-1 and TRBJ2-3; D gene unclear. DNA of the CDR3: TGTGCCAGCAGCCAACCGCTGAGGAGCACAGATACGCAGTATTTT. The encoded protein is CASSQPLRSTDTQYF.